The rows below give T cell receptor beta chains drawn from one sample of a study of cytomegalovirus exposure and HLA in healthy donors. Method: immunoSEQ multiplex PCR; TCRdb's copy keeps in-frame clones and lacks some. The sample lists about 130,000 clones, about 78% seen once, with approximately 1.6% in the top ten. Sequencing input: PBMCs. Source of these receptors: a female donor in good health and CMV-seronegative. Both conserved end residues are part of each CDR3. The order of the fields is V gene, clone size, J gene, D gene, CDR3 protein, CDR3 DNA. The D gene is left open where the match is weak. Not every row has a clone size; where given, it reads once, few, many or a size class.

TRBV6-5	.	TRBJ2-7	TRBD1	CASSYSKGALDEQYF	TGTGCCAGCAGTTACTCGAAGGGGGCGCTTGACGAGCAGTACTTC
TRBV6-6	.	TRBJ1-1	.	CASLKRGAGDTEAFF	TGTGCCAGTCTAAAAAGGGGGGCGGGGGACACTGAAGCTTTCTTT
TRBV28	.	TRBJ1-4	.	CASSLSREGEKLFF	TGTGCCAGCAGTTTAAGCAGGGAGGGTGAAAAACTGTTTTTT
TRBV18	.	TRBJ2-1	TRBD2	CASSLSGGGNEQFF	TGTGCCAGCTCATTAAGCGGGGGTGGCAATGAGCAGTTCTTC
TRBV19	.	TRBJ2-3	TRBD2	CASSSGRASDTQYF	TGTGCCAGTTCTAGCGGGAGGGCCTCTGATACGCAGTATTTT
TRBV30	.	TRBJ1-1	TRBD1	CAWDRDGTEAFF	TGTGCCTGGGACAGGGACGGCACTGAAGCTTTCTTT
TRBV4-3	.	TRBJ1-4	.	CASSQDRGSYEKLFF	TGCGCCAGCAGCCAAGATAGGGGATCTTATGAAAAACTGTTTTTT
TRBV5-1	once	TRBJ1-4	.	CASSLGQANEKLFF	TGCGCCAGCAGCTTAGGACAAGCTAATGAAAAACTGTTTTTT
TRBV5-4	.	TRBJ2-2	TRBD2	CASSSGTSSTGELFF	TGTGCCAGCAGCTCCGGGACTAGTTCTACCGGGGAGCTGTTTTTT
TRBV7-2	.	TRBJ2-7	.	CASSLAGLFYEQYF	TGTGCCAGCAGCTTGGCTGGACTTTTCTACGAGCAGTACTTC
TRBV11-2	.	TRBJ2-3	TRBD1	CASSLDHRGATDTQYF	TGTGCCAGCAGCTTAGATCACAGGGGGGCCACAGATACGCAGTATTTT
TRBV29-1	.	TRBJ1-1	.	CSVEGGGGAAFF	TGCAGCGTTGAAGGAGGGGGAGGGGCTGCTTTCTTT
TRBV19	.	TRBJ2-7	TRBD2	CATTNSGRGTYEQYF	TGTGCCACAACAAATAGCGGGAGGGGAACCTACGAGCAGTACTTC
TRBV5-3	.	TRBJ1-2	TRBD1	CARSPGQGNYGYTF	TGTGCCAGAAGCCCTGGACAGGGAAACTATGGCTACACCTTC
TRBV28	.	TRBJ2-7	.	CASSPDLSSYEQYF	TGTGCCAGCAGTCCCGATCTGAGCTCCTACGAGCAGTACTTC
TRBV29-1	.	TRBJ1-5	.	CSVAGYSNQPQHF	TGCAGCGTGGCAGGTTATAGCAATCAGCCCCAGCATTTT
TRBV7-9	.	TRBJ1-2	.	CASSLEVDREIGYTF	TGTGCCAGCAGCTTAGAGGTCGACAGAGAGATTGGTTACACCTTC
TRBV9	once	TRBJ2-7	TRBD1	CASSTGQTTYEQYF	TGTGCCAGCAGCACGGGACAGACCACCTACGAGCAGTACTTC
TRBV28	.	TRBJ2-7	TRBD1	CASQRLRDRAYEQYF	TGTGCCAGCCAGCGCCTCCGGGACAGGGCCTACGAGCAGTACTTC
TRBV9	few	TRBJ2-1	.	CASSEDSYNEQFF	TGTGCCAGCAGCGAGGACAGTTACAATGAGCAGTTCTTC
TRBV6-1	.	TRBJ1-1	.	CASNLEGRRAFF	TGTGCCAGCAATCTGGAGGGTAGACGAGCTTTCTTT
TRBV18	.	TRBJ2-3	TRBD2	CASSRTSGTNFPDTQYF	TGTGCCAGCTCAAGGACTAGCGGGACCAACTTCCCAGATACGCAGTATTTT
TRBV10-3	.	TRBJ2-1	TRBD2	CAISRLAGDNEQFF	TGTGCCATCAGTCGACTAGCGGGAGATAATGAGCAGTTCTTC
TRBV5-1	.	TRBJ2-5	TRBD2	CASSPRTSGSETQYF	TGCGCCAGCAGCCCCCGGACTAGCGGCTCGGAGACCCAGTACTTC
TRBV2	.	TRBJ2-2	.	CASSERGGELFF	TGTGCCAGCAGTGAGAGAGGCGGGGAGCTGTTTTTT
TRBV9	.	TRBJ2-1	.	CASSSAKSSYNEQFF	TGTGCCAGCTCATCAGCGAAGAGCTCCTACAATGAGCAGTTCTTC
TRBV27	.	TRBJ2-7	TRBD2	CASSYSGSLEQYF	TGTGCCAGCAGTTATAGCGGGAGTTTAGAGCAGTACTTC
TRBV6-5	.	TRBJ1-5	TRBD1	CASRGGGDQPQHF	TGTGCCAGCAGAGGGGGCGGGGATCAGCCCCAGCATTTT
TRBV2	.	TRBJ2-3	TRBD2	CASKREATSTDTQYF	TGTGCCAGCAAACGGGAGGCCACGTCCACAGATACGCAGTATTTT
TRBV11-2	.	TRBJ2-6	.	CASSLSSGANVLTF	TGTGCCAGCAGCTTAAGCTCGGGGGCCAACGTCCTGACTTTC
TRBV28	.	TRBJ1-5	.	CASSPRGSGYKPQHF	TGTGCCAGCAGTCCCCGGGGGTCCGGATATAAGCCCCAGCATTTT
TRBV4-3	.	TRBJ2-7	TRBD1	CASSQAVQGAREQYF	TGCGCCAGCAGCCAAGCTGTTCAGGGGGCGAGAGAGCAGTACTTC
TRBV9	.	TRBJ2-1	TRBD2	CASSVASGGSYNEQFF	TGTGCCAGCAGCGTGGCCTCGGGGGGCTCCTACAATGAGCAGTTCTTC
TRBV25-1	.	TRBJ2-3	TRBD2	CASSVGAGVTDTQYF	TGTGCCAGCAGTGTGGGAGCGGGAGTCACAGATACGCAGTATTTT
TRBV29-1	few	TRBJ1-5	.	CSVAPGAGQDQPQHF	TGCAGCGTTGCCCCCGGAGCGGGTCAGGATCAGCCCCAGCATTTT
TRBV9	.	TRBJ1-4	TRBD1	CASSADRGNQKLFF	TGTGCCAGCAGCGCGGACAGGGGGAATCAAAAACTGTTTTTT
TRBV27	.	TRBJ1-2	.	CASTHSDRGNYGYTF	TGTGCCAGCACGCATTCGGACAGAGGGAACTATGGCTACACCTTC
TRBV7-3	.	TRBJ1-1	TRBD1	CASSFGQGEAFF	TGTGCCAGCAGTTTCGGACAGGGAGAAGCTTTCTTT
TRBV9	.	TRBJ2-2	.	CASSVGSGELFF	TGTGCCAGCAGCGTAGGGAGCGGGGAGCTGTTTTTT
TRBV6-6	.	TRBJ2-7	.	CASSYSNSYEQYF	TGTGCCAGCAGTTACTCGAACAGCTACGAGCAGTACTTC
TRBV30	.	TRBJ1-6	.	CAWGPNSPLHF	TGTGCCTGGGGGCCAAATTCACCCCTCCACTTT
TRBV5-4	.	TRBJ2-6	.	CASSSQGHSGANVLTF	TGTGCCAGCAGCTCCCAAGGACACTCTGGGGCCAACGTCCTGACTTTC
TRBV28	.	TRBJ1-2	.	CASSDGAHYGYTF	TGTGCCAGCAGTGATGGGGCACACTATGGCTACACCTTC
TRBV7-3	.	TRBJ2-1	.	CASSLRASVDNEQFF	TGTGCCAGCAGCTTAAGGGCTAGCGTGGACAATGAGCAGTTCTTC
TRBV7-6	.	TRBJ2-5	TRBD2	CASSLLAGGQGETQYF	TGTGCCAGCAGCTTACTAGCGGGAGGACAGGGGGAGACCCAGTACTTC
TRBV27	.	TRBJ2-1	TRBD2	CASSSHSAGYNEQLF	TGTGCCAGCAGTTCCCACTCAGCGGGGTACAATGAGCAGCTCTTC
TRBV7-3	.	TRBJ1-1	TRBD1	CASSLKGAGTEAFF	TGTGCCAGCAGCTTAAAGGGGGCGGGCACTGAAGCTTTCTTT
TRBV2	.	TRBJ2-4	TRBD1	CASTMGQGANIQYF	TGTGCCAGCACCATGGGACAGGGGGCAAACATTCAGTACTTC
TRBV11-2	few	TRBJ1-4	.	CASSLDRGRPEKLFF	TGTGCCAGCAGCTTAGACCGAGGTCGACCAGAAAAACTGTTTTTT
TRBV29-1	.	TRBJ1-2	.	CSVRGGAYGYTF	TGCAGCGTTCGGGGGGGTGCCTATGGCTACACCTTC
TRBV5-1	.	TRBJ2-3	.	CASTPGQGTDTQYF	TGCGCCAGCACCCCGGGACAAGGCACAGATACGCAGTATTTT